These 19 T cell receptor beta chains were all obtained from the same sample, sequenced in a study of early stage breast cancer tumors. Repertoires were generated with immunoSEQ multiplex PCR, while TCRdb's copy carries only in-frame clones and drops some. There are tens of thousands of clones in the sample; 70% to 90% occur only once, and about 10% lies in the top ten. Sequenced input: blood. These receptors were collected from a person aged 50-59 years with breast cancer.

V and J are TRBV7-9 and TRBJ2-1, with TRBD2 matching over 11 bases. V shed 8 bases, J shed 8 bases, and the junction held 11 bases outside the gene matches. The CDR3 length is 15 residues. Germline V CDR1 and CDR2: SEHNR, FQNEAQ (reference sequence). CDR3 protein: CASESSGRPRDEQFF. CDR3 nucleotide sequence: TGTGCCAGCGAGTCTAGCGGGAGGCCCAGGGATGAGCAGTTCTTC. Complete variable domain (other parts from reference TRBV7-9 and TRBJ2-1): DTGVSQNPRHKITKRGQNVTFRCDPISEHNRLYWYRQTLGQGPEFLTYFQNEAQLEKSRLLSDRFSAERPKGSFSTLEIQRTEQGDSAMYLCASESSGRPRDEQFFGPGTRLTVL.

The V gene is TRBV11-2, the J gene TRBJ1-2, with unresolved D. V lost 1 base to trimming and J lost 8 bases, with 14 bases between them. This CDR3 region has 14 residues. Germline V gene lookup returns CDR1 SGHAT and CDR2 FQNNGV. CDR3 in DNA: TGTGCCAGCAGCTTAGGAATGGAGGGTTCCGGCTACACCTTC. Translated: CASSLGMEGSGYTF.

The gene calls are TRBV5-6 and TRBJ2-7; 7 bases are shared with TRBD1. Trimming took 0 bases from V and 4 from J; bases not matched to a gene: 4. This CDR3 has 14 residues. The V gene's germline CDR1 is SGHDT and CDR2 YYEEEE. As DNA, the CDR3 is TGTGCCAGCAGCTTGGGGGACAGCGGTTACGAGCAGTACTTC. Its translation: CASSLGDSGYEQYF.

This sequence joins TRBV6-6 and TRBJ2-7; a possible D gene is TRBD1 (5 bases). The CDR3 contains 12 residues. V was trimmed by 7 bases and J by 4 bases, leaving 11 bases between them. Germline V gene sequence: CDR1 MNHNY, CDR2 SVGAGI (reference sequence). The DNA for the CDR3 is TGTGCCAGCACTCCATCAGGGTACGAGCAGTACTTC. This gives the protein CASTPSGYEQYF.

This chain's CDR3 is CASSPSDRPDTQYF. The CDR3, as DNA: TGCGCCAGCAGCCCATCCGACCGCCCGGATACGCAGTATTTT. V is TRBV4-1 and J is TRBJ2-3; D gene unclear. CDR3 length equals 14 residues. V was cut by 4 bases and J by 6 bases, with 14 bases left in between. Looked up from germline, CDR1 is MGHRA and CDR2 is YSYEKL.

J is TRBJ2-1 and V is TRBV5-1; TRBD1 aligns across 9 bases. The V segment lost 6 bases and the J segment 10 bases; nucleotides outside the gene matches: 2. Per the germline V gene, CDR1 is SGHRS and CDR2 is YFSETQ. The CDR3 contains 11 residues. The CDR3 loop is CASTTGGEQFF. CDR3 coding DNA: TGCGCCAGCACAACAGGGGGCGAGCAGTTCTTC.

The rearrangement links TRBV9 to TRBJ1-1; no clear D. Germline assignment: CDR1 SGDLS and CDR2 YYNGEE. V was pared by 0 bases and J by 0 bases, with 3 bases between. The CDR3 has 13 residues. The CDR3: CASSVEVNTEAFF. Here the CDR3 DNA reads TGTGCCAGCAGCGTAGAGGTGAACACTGAAGCTTTCTTT. The variable domain in full, with the rest retrieved from reference TRBV9 and TRBJ1-1, is DSGVTQTPKHLITATGQRVTLRCSPRSGDLSVYWYQQSLDQGLQFLIQYYNGEERAKGNILERFSAQQFPDLHSELNLSSLELGDSALYFCASSVEVNTEAFFGQGTRLTVV.

The rearrangement uses TRBV4-1 and TRBJ2-1, with TRBD1 matching 9 bases. The CDR3 length is 16 residues. With 3 bases clipped from V and 12 bases from J, the junction kept 15 bases outside the gene matches. Looked up from germline, CDR1 is MGHRA and CDR2 is YSYEKL. The CDR3 is CASSQAGTGPRTGQFF. The CDR3 nucleotides are TGCGCCAGCAGCCAGGCCGGGACAGGGCCGCGAACGGGGCAGTTCTTC.

This chain uses TRBV13 with TRBJ2-1; 10 bases map to TRBD2. The CDR3 is 15 amino acids. The V gene end was trimmed by 0 bases and the J gene end by 7 bases; junction bases not matched to a gene: 3. The V gene's germline CDR1 is PRHDT and CDR2 FYEKMQ (reference sequence). The CDR3 sequence: CASSLGERGGNEQFF. The CDR3 region has the DNA TGTGCCAGCAGCTTAGGTGAGCGGGGGGGAAATGAGCAGTTCTTC.

The chain is built from TRBV6-4 and TRBJ2-3, with 10 bases that match TRBD2. The junction had 1 base not matched to a gene; V was cut back by 0 bases and J by 1 base. Per the germline V gene, CDR1 is MRHNA and CDR2 is SNTAGT. This CDR3 has 16 amino acids. The CDR3 here is CASSDSGTSGTDTQYF. CDR3 DNA: TGTGCCAGCAGTGACTCCGGGACTAGCGGCACAGATACGCAGTATTTT.

V usage is TRBV6-5 and J usage is TRBJ1-1; possibly TRBD1 for D (5 bases). The CDR3 extends over 15 amino acids. V dropped 6 bases and J dropped 2 bases, with 16 bases sitting between them. CDR1 and CDR2 (germline): MNHEY, SVGAGI. CDR3 in amino acids: CASSPGGVKNTEAFF. CDR3 nucleotide sequence: TGTGCCAGCAGCCCCGGGGGGGTGAAAAACACTGAAGCTTTCTTT.

CDR3 DNA sequence: TGTGCCAGCAGCCGGCCGGGGCCAGGGAATGAGCAGTTCTTC. Translated: CASSRPGPGNEQFF. The chain couples TRBV7-3 to TRBJ2-1, with D perhaps assigned TRBD1 or TRBD2 (5 bases each). Trimming left V 5 bases short and J 7 bases short, with 15 bases between. CDR1 is SGHTA, CDR2 FQGTGA, per germline. CDR3 length: 14 residues.

CDR3 residues: CAITAGSYNEQFF. CDR3 coding DNA: TGTGCCATCACGGCAGGGAGCTACAATGAGCAGTTCTTC. The chain has TRBV10-3 and TRBJ2-1; D assignment may be TRBD1 or TRBD2 (5 bases each). CDR1 and CDR2 (germline): ENHRY, SYGVKD. The CDR3 is 13 residues long. V lost 7 bases to trimming and J lost 3 bases, with 10 bases between them.

This chain uses TRBV6-1 with TRBJ2-1; 8 bases map to TRBD2. This CDR3 has 15 amino acids. With V trimmed by 3 bases and J by 4 bases, 5 bases remained unmatched. Germline loops: CDR1 MNHNS, CDR2 SASEGT. This CDR3 reads CASSEGSGGYNEQFF. CDR3 DNA: TGTGCCAGCAGTGAGGGGAGCGGGGGATACAATGAGCAGTTCTTC.

V usage is TRBV7-3 and J usage is TRBJ1-1, with a possible D match to TRBD1 (6 bases). Between the trimmed V and J ends, which lost 1 base and 3 bases, there was a span of 12 bases. The CDR3 runs to 15 residues. Germline values: CDR1 SGHTA, CDR2 FQGTGA. CDR3 DNA: TGTGCCAGCAGCTTAAAGGGGGGCATGGACACTGAAGCTTTCTTT. It translates to CASSLKGGMDTEAFF.

The V and J genes are TRBV2 and TRBJ1-3, with D perhaps TRBD1 (6 bases). The length of the CDR3 is 14 residues. CDR1 SNHLY and CDR2 FYNNEI come from the germline V gene. Trimming took 4 bases from V and 4 from J, leaving 11 bases between them. This chain's CDR3 is CASSGGQGGNTIYF. The CDR3 nucleotides read TGTGCCAGCAGTGGGGGCCAGGGGGGAAACACCATATATTTT.

A few counts support this clone. Here the CDR3 DNA reads TGTGCCAGCAGCTTGGACCATCCTGATACGCAGTATTTT. Translating gives CASSLDHPDTQYF. This sequence joins TRBV5-6 and TRBJ2-3; D remains ambiguous. From germline, CDR1 is SGHDT and CDR2 YYEEEE. This CDR3 is built from 13 residues. Trimming cost V 0 bases and J 6 bases, with 8 bases left between them.

The gene calls are TRBV5-4 and TRBJ2-1, with D maybe TRBD2 (6 bases). The CDR3 contains 13 residues. The V gene lost 1 base and the J gene lost 8 bases, with 10 bases spanning the gap. In germline, CDR1 is SGHNT, CDR2 YYREEE (reference sequence). The CDR3 loop reads CASSLSQRDEQFF. CDR3 DNA: TGTGCCAGCAGCTTGTCCCAGCGGGATGAGCAGTTCTTC.

The J gene is TRBJ1-5, the V gene TRBV7-2; D gene ambiguous. The CDR3 totals 11 residues. V shed 4 bases and J shed 5 bases, with 3 bases lying between them. Germline V gene lookup returns CDR1 SGHTA and CDR2 FQGNSA. The CDR3 spells CASSSHQPQHF. The CDR3 DNA follows: TGTGCCAGCAGCTCCCATCAGCCCCAGCATTTT.